The sequence of this T cell receptor (beta chain) was determined in a study of cytomegalovirus exposure and HLA in healthy donors. Overall study context: HLA-typed donors were the source of around 80 million unique TCRs, which an early data release held. Study-level points and caveats: Using the classifier, cytomegalovirus status was reportedly diagnosed with high specificity and sensitivity. When presence/absence was analysed, sequencing depth was taken to be roughly uniform across donors.

The germline CDR1 and CDR2 sequences are SQVTM and ANQGSEA. CDR3 size: 13 residues. The PCR contained 60 Vbeta and 13 Jbeta primers. Assay used: immunoSEQ multiplex PCR; TCRdb lists only in-frame clones, some missing. The table lists approximately 140,000 clones, roughly 83% of them singletons. Notes on this clone: The antigen is undetermined. Relative to the germline gene, one junction end is altered; a read error may explain this. The sample has other DNA sequences that encode this CDR3 too.

Sequencing input: PBMCs. The clonotype was recovered from a human donor in good health. This rearrangement joins TRBV29-1 to TRBJ2-7; D gene uncertain. DNA for the CDR3: TGCAGCGTTGAAGATAGCAGTTCCTACGAACAGTACTTC. Translation gives CSVEDSSSYEQYF.